The following is a T cell receptor (beta chain) sequence with its context. Generated by immunoSEQ multiplex PCR, the TCRdb table keeps only in-frame clones and is missing some. Here the sample spans over 35,000 clones, under 95% being singletons. Germline assignment: CDR1 GTSNPN and CDR2 SVGIG (reference sequence). The CDR3 is made up of 15 amino acids. The J segment lost 7 bases and the V segment lost 2 bases, leaving 13 bases of the junction unmatched. These data belong to a study of blood T cell repertoires in COVID-19. This clonotype was obtained from a man in his 70s with active COVID-19. The sequenced material came from peripheral blood. The genes are TRBV30 and TRBJ1-2; 7 positions match TRBD1. The CDR3 nucleotides read TGTGCCTGGAGTCCACCTTTGGCAGGGGGTCTTGGCTACACCTTC. This gives the protein CAWSPPLAGGLGYTF.